This T cell receptor (beta chain) was identified during a study of identical twins. Germline lookup yields CDR1 SGDLS and CDR2 YYNGEE. This CDR3 spans 18 amino acids. With 3 bases clipped from V and 0 bases from J, the junction kept 9 bases outside the gene matches. Overall study results and limits: The more abundant beta clonotypes in cord blood had fewer insertions, and memory repertoires did not show this. A partial confounding effect on zero-insertion analyses could come from invariant MAIT and iNKT cells. Findings depended on cross-sectional statistics rather than tracking the same donors.

cDNA molecules carried unique molecular identifiers, and template switching added a universal primer site. TCRdb ran MiXCR on the 5' RACE reads and lists one entry per CDR3 protein. The repertoire holds hundreds of thousands of distinct CDR3 sequences, with approximately 6% as singletons. Concerning this clonotype: Its matching antigen is unknown.

The TCR comes from a young man in good health. This chain connects TRBV9 to TRBJ2-6, with 7 bases fitting TRBD1. The sequencing sample was made of naive T cells sorted from blood. DNA for the CDR3: TGTGCCAGCAGCGCTACCGGGACAGCTAGCTCTGGGGCCAACGTCCTGACTTTC. As protein: CASSATGTASSGANVLTF.